This TCR beta chain derives from a study of blood T cell repertoires in COVID-19. Whole-study context: Specimens from acute and convalescent COVID-19 originated in the United States, Italy and Spain. T cells, B-cell-depleted T cells, or PBMCs supplied cDNA or gDNA.

In the original processing: Researchers report that nucleated cell counts were estimated from reference gene primer amplification. Only in-frame clones appear in the TCRdb table, and some are missing; sequencing was by immunoSEQ multiplex PCR. The DNA was the basis for D and trimming; V, J and clone size are from that table. The profile shows approximately 120,000 clones, 84% of them singletons. This CDR3 spans 16 amino acids. V shed 6 bases, J shed 2 bases, and the junction held 11 bases outside the gene matches. CDR1 is MNHEY, CDR2 SVGEGT, per germline. Sequencing was carried out using peripheral blood. The TCR originated in a woman aged 50 to 65 with acute or convalescent COVID-19. The chain carries TRBV6-2 or TRBV6-3 and TRBJ1-1, with TRBD1 identical over 8 bases. CDR3 bases: TGTGCCAGCAGCCCCAGGGGGCGCGGGGCCAACACTGAAGCTTTCTTT. Protein: CASSPRGRGANTEAFF.